Listed here is a single T cell receptor (beta chain). This sample is part of a study of sequential checkpoint blockade in melanoma. Looking at the study overall: Randomization was 1:1 between first-line nivolumab→ipilimumab and ipilimumab→nivolumab.

Treatment indicated: randomized to nivolumab then ipilimumab (arm A) or the reverse (arm B). PBMC sorting kept live CD3+CD8+ cells without CD19 or CD56. Profiling relied on immunoSEQ multiplex PCR, and the TCRdb table lists in-frame clones only, not all of them. Altogether more than 15,000 clones are present, 67% being singletons, with the ten largest covering 20% to 25%. The J segment lost 8 bases and the V segment lost 4 bases, leaving 7 bases of the junction unmatched. Germline lookup yields CDR1 SGHRS and CDR2 YFSETQ. The CDR3 is 13 amino acids. The sample in question was CD8+ T cells sorted from blood (inferred from file names), obtained from a patient given nivolumab and ipilimumab in sequence. The TCR was taken from a human donor with melanoma. The rearrangement links TRBV5-1 to TRBJ1-2; 8 bases agree with TRBD1. This CDR3 is CASSTWTGNGYTF. CDR3 nucleotides: TGCGCCAGCAGCACCTGGACAGGGAACGGCTACACCTTC.